One sample yielded the 32 T cell receptor beta chains listed below, sequenced in a study of blood T cell repertoires in COVID-19 (dated by TCRdb to about 2020). Library preparation used the immunoSEQ multiplex PCR assay. The immuneACCESS repertoire file appears here via TCRdb, limited to in-frame rearrangements. These files lack a portion of the clones; in checked studies, under half of the deficit traces to unresolved V genes, and the cause of the others is not known. This sample holds approximately 58,000 clones; more than 85% were observed only once. The leading ten clones occupy 2.5% to 3.5% of the sample. The sample taken for sequencing was peripheral blood. Receptor source: a human donor in a cohort sampled during active COVID-19.

The chain joins TRBV18 to TRBJ2-7, with 8 bases lining up with TRBD2. CDR3 length: 16 residues. With 6 bases clipped from V and 1 base from J, the junction kept 11 bases outside the gene matches. Germline CDR1 and CDR2: KGHSH and LQKENI. CDR3 residues: CASSDSGAGGSYEQYF. The CDR3 bases are TGTGCCAGCTCGGACTCCGGCGCGGGGGGTTCCTACGAGCAGTACTTC. The entire variable domain, with the rest obtained from reference TRBV18 and TRBJ2-7, is as follows: NAGVMQNPRHLVRRRGQEARLRCSPMKGHSHVYWYRQLPEEGLKFMVYLQKENIIDESGMPKERFSAEFPKEGPSILRIQQVVRGDSAAYFCASSDSGAGGSYEQYFGPGTRLTVT.

This chain links TRBV9 with TRBJ2-2, with D maybe TRBD2 (5 bases). This CDR3 region has 19 residues. Per germline, CDR1 SGDLS and CDR2 YYNGEE. V was pared by 2 bases and J by 6 bases, with 26 bases between. In nucleotides, the CDR3 is TGTGCCAGCAGCGTCCTCCCTGATGGCAGGCGGTCCGGGGCCGGGGAGCTGTTTTTT. Encoded protein: CASSVLPDGRRSGAGELFF.

This rearrangement joins TRBV11-2 to TRBJ2-7, with 10 bases lining up with TRBD2. The CDR3 extends over 18 amino acids. The V and J ends lost 1 base and 1 base, in that order; junction bases with no gene match: 10. In germline, CDR1 is SGHAT, CDR2 FQNNGV. CDR3 in DNA: TGTGCCAGCAGCTTAGGAAGGGGAGCGGGGGGGCCATCCTACGAGCAGTACGTC. It codes for CASSLGRGAGGPSYEQYV.

The rearrangement links TRBV5-1 to TRBJ2-4; 8 nucleotides agree with TRBD1. J gave up 0 bases and V 4 bases, and 21 bases lay outside the gene matches. Germline V gene data show CDR1 as SGHRS and CDR2 as YFSETQ. The CDR3 runs 21 residues. The CDR3 is CASSQPGQVYGAVEAKNIQYF. The CDR3 DNA follows: TGCGCCAGCAGCCAACCGGGACAGGTCTATGGGGCCGTAGAAGCCAAAAACATTCAGTACTTC.

This sequence joins TRBV18 and TRBJ2-6, with a tentative D call TRBD1 (5 bases). The CDR3 extends over 17 amino acids. Germline CDR1 KGHSH, CDR2 LQKENI. The V gene lost 3 bases and the J gene lost 0 bases, with 12 bases spanning the gap. The CDR3 DNA is TGTGCCAGCTCACCGAGGACACCGAACTCTGGGGCCAACGTCCTGACTTTC. Amino acid sequence: CASSPRTPNSGANVLTF.

The chain couples TRBV9 to TRBJ2-5, with D possibly matching TRBD1 (7 bases). Germline CDR1 and CDR2: SGDLS and YYNGEE. The CDR3 runs to 15 residues. Trimming shortened V by 0 bases and J by 4 bases, and 13 bases separated the two germline ends. This chain's CDR3 is CASSVGQGGRETQYF. The CDR3 nucleotides read TGTGCCAGCAGCGTAGGCCAGGGGGGAAGAGAGACCCAGTACTTC.

The V call is TRBV6-5, the J call TRBJ2-1; TRBD2 might be the D (7 bases). This CDR3 contains 15 residues. CDR1 MNHEY and CDR2 SVGAGI come from the germline V gene. V was shortened by 8 bases and J by 9 bases, with 23 bases between the two germline ends. The CDR3 reads CASRGLGGRGGEQFF. The CDR3 nucleotides are TGTGCCAGCCGGGGTCTAGGTGGGAGGGGGGGTGAGCAGTTCTTC.

The rearrangement uses TRBV10-2 and TRBJ1-1, with unresolved D. The CDR3 is made up of 14 amino acids. Germline V gene lookup returns CDR1 WSHSY and CDR2 SAAADI. Trimming pared 0 bases from V and 4 bases from J, leaving 9 bases between. Written as DNA, the CDR3 is TGCGCCAGCAGTGAGTCGTCGTTTAGCACTGAAGCTTTCTTT. Its translation is CASSESSFSTEAFF.

V is TRBV30 and J is TRBJ2-2; TRBD1 might be the D (6 bases). Germline V gives CDR1 GTSNPN, CDR2 SVGIG (reference sequence). CDR3 length equals 14 residues. V was shortened by 4 bases and J by 0 bases, with 9 bases between the two germline ends. The CDR3 here is CAWISGANTGELFF. The CDR3 bases are TGTGCCTGGATATCAGGGGCGAACACCGGGGAGCTGTTTTTT.

The chain uses TRBV7-8 and TRBJ2-1, with 9 bases lining up with TRBD2. Per germline, CDR1 SGHVS and CDR2 FQNEAQ. Trimming took 0 bases from V and 7 from J; bases not matched to a gene: 4. The CDR3 totals 15 residues. The chain's CDR3 is CASSLASGRWNEQFF. CDR3 nucleotide sequence: TGTGCCAGCAGCTTAGCTAGCGGGAGATGGAATGAGCAGTTCTTC.

V is TRBV6-5 and J is TRBJ1-5; TRBD1 aligns across 8 bases. Germline trimming cut 4 bases from V and 6 bases from J; bases unmatched to any gene: 11. CDR3 length equals 16 residues. Germline V gene sequence: CDR1 MNHEY, CDR2 SVGAGI. CDR3 in amino acids: CASSLVPQGEGQPQHF. CDR3 sequence (DNA): TGTGCCAGCAGTTTAGTTCCACAGGGGGAGGGTCAGCCCCAGCATTTT.

The chain links TRBV6-6 to TRBJ2-2, with 7 bases lining up with TRBD2. The CDR3 has 16 residues. Germline V CDR1 and CDR2: MNHNY, SVGAGI (reference sequence). The J segment lost 5 bases and the V segment lost 6 bases, leaving 12 bases of the junction unmatched. The CDR3 reads CASSPRAGVGTGELFF. CDR3 DNA: TGTGCCAGCAGCCCTCGGGCGGGAGTTGGGACCGGGGAGCTGTTTTTT.

The chain couples TRBV6-5 to TRBJ1-2; possible D gene TRBD1, 5 bases. Trimming stripped 8 bases from V and 8 bases from J, with 21 bases between. This CDR3 contains 14 residues. Germline CDR1 and CDR2: MNHEY and SVGAGI. The CDR3 loop reads CASSIYGGEQGYTF. CDR3 DNA: TGTGCCAGCTCTATCTATGGGGGGGAACAGGGCTACACCTTC.

This chain joins TRBV5-1 and TRBJ2-4; 7 nucleotides align to TRBD2. This CDR3 has 16 amino acids. V lost 7 bases and J lost 0; bases outside the gene matches: 10. Looked up from germline, CDR1 is SGHRS and CDR2 is YFSETQ. CDR3 DNA: TGCGCCAGCTCCGCGGGGGAGGATCGAGCCAAAAACATTCAGTACTTC. Translation: CASSAGEDRAKNIQYF.

This chain uses TRBV6-6 with TRBJ2-1; 7 bases are shared with TRBD2. Germline values: CDR1 MNHNY, CDR2 SVGAGI (reference sequence). CDR3 size: 15 residues. Germline trimming cut 2 bases from V and 7 bases from J; bases unmatched to any gene: 8. The CDR3 protein is CASSYATGLRNEQFF. In DNA, the CDR3 is TGTGCCAGCAGTTACGCCACGGGACTACGAAATGAGCAGTTCTTC.

The chain carries TRBV5-1 and TRBJ1-2; D is unclear. Germline V gene lookup returns CDR1 SGHRS and CDR2 YFSETQ. CDR3 length: 14 amino acids. The V and J ends lost 0 bases and 11 bases respectively, with 17 bases between them. DNA for the CDR3: TGCGCCAGCAGCTTGGGGGCGCCGGATGGACTTTACACCTTC. It yields the protein CASSLGAPDGLYTF.

The chain couples TRBV5-4 to TRBJ1-2, with a possible D match to TRBD1 (6 bases). V lost 0 bases to trimming and J lost 8 bases, with 14 bases between them. The V gene's germline CDR1 is SGHNT and CDR2 YYREEE (reference sequence). The CDR3 runs 14 residues. This CDR3 is CASSLAPNRVGYTF. The CDR3 DNA follows: TGTGCCAGCAGCTTGGCACCGAACAGGGTAGGCTACACCTTC.

This clone was observed a single time. The chain is built from TRBV5-1 and TRBJ1-1, with a weak D call TRBD1 (6 bases). CDR1 is SGHRS and CDR2 is YFSETQ in the germline V gene. V lost 4 bases and J 1 base, leaving 11 bases between the germline ends. The CDR3 loop spans 14 amino acids. CDR3 bases: TGCGCCAGCAGCACCGGACAGTCGAACACTGAAGCTTTCTTT. Translating it yields CASSTGQSNTEAFF.

The chain joins TRBV9 to TRBJ2-7; 10 nucleotides align to TRBD2. V was clipped by 2 bases and J by 4 bases; unmatched bases: 3. The CDR3 has 14 amino acids. The germline V gene encodes CDR1 SGDLS and CDR2 YYNGEE. The CDR3 loop is CASSVSGRGYEQYF. The CDR3 region has the DNA TGTGCCAGCAGCGTCAGCGGGAGGGGTTACGAGCAGTACTTC.

V is TRBV28 and J is TRBJ2-1; 8 bases line up with TRBD1. Germline-derived CDR1 and CDR2 are MDHEN and SYDVKM. Losses at the gene ends were 7 bases for V and 10 bases for J; bases not matched to a gene: 15. The CDR3 is 15 residues long. CDR3 bases: TGTGCCAGCATAACCGGGACAGGCGTCCGAGGCGAGCAGTTCTTC. Amino acids: CASITGTGVRGEQFF.

The chain is built from TRBV29-1 and TRBJ1-1; no reliable D call. The CDR3 is 10 amino acids. Germline CDR1 is SQVTM and CDR2 is ANQGSEA. V was pared by 3 bases and J by 5 bases, with 4 bases between. The CDR3 is CSVERTEAFF. The CDR3, as DNA: TGCAGCGTTGAGAGGACTGAAGCTTTCTTT.

The genes are TRBV4-3 and TRBJ2-1, with 8 bases fitting TRBD2. The V gene's germline CDR1 is LGHNA and CDR2 YSLEER. Trimming took 4 bases from V and 0 from J; bases not matched to a gene: 5. The CDR3 has 16 residues. The CDR3 DNA reads TGCGCCAGCAGCCTCCGGCGGGGGGCCTCCTACAATGAGCAGTTCTTC. Translating gives CASSLRRGASYNEQFF.

CDR3 coding DNA: TGTGCCAGCACCCGGGACAGGGCAATGTACAATGAGCAGTTCTTC. It yields the protein CASTRDRAMYNEQFF. V is TRBV9 and J is TRBJ2-1; 9 bases map to TRBD1. Germline assignment: CDR1 SGDLS and CDR2 YYNGEE. This CDR3 region has 15 residues. V was clipped by 6 bases and J by 4 bases; unmatched bases: 8.

J is TRBJ1-2 and V is TRBV6-1; D is perhaps TRBD1 (6 bases). Germline CDR1 MNHNS, CDR2 SASEGT. Trimming shortened V by 6 bases and J by 6 bases, and 23 bases separated the two germline ends. The CDR3 runs 16 residues. The CDR3 DNA reads as TGTGCCAGCAGGGAATGGACAGCGATGTATCCCGATGGCTACACCTTC. Its translation is CASREWTAMYPDGYTF.

The chain links TRBV24-1 to TRBJ2-5, with TRBD1 matching 8 bases. The CDR3 extends over 13 amino acids. Germline CDR1 is KGHDR and CDR2 is SFDVKD. The trim removed 7 bases at V and 4 bases at J, leaving 4 bases unmatched. As DNA, the CDR3 is TGTGCCACCAGGCCAGGGGGCGTAGAGACCCAGTACTTC. This codes for CATRPGGVETQYF.

The chain uses TRBV10-3 and TRBJ2-5; D possibly corresponds to TRBD1 (5 bases). Trimming shortened V by 4 bases and J by 3 bases, and 9 bases separated the two germline ends. The CDR3 spans 13 residues. Germline V gene data show CDR1 as ENHRY and CDR2 as SYGVKD. The CDR3: CAISVGAEETQYF. The CDR3 bases are TGTGCCATCAGTGTAGGGGCGGAAGAGACCCAGTACTTC.

The CDR3 nucleotides are TGCGCCAGCAGCCAAAGGCCGGCGGGGTATGAGCATGAGCAGTTCTTC. This encodes CASSQRPAGYEHEQFF. J is TRBJ2-1 and V is TRBV4-3; tentatively, D is TRBD2 (6 bases). Trimming cost V 2 bases and J 8 bases, with 19 bases left between them. Looked up from germline, CDR1 is LGHNA and CDR2 is YSLEER. This CDR3 region has 16 residues.

The V gene is TRBV5-1, the J gene TRBJ2-2; 8 bases align to TRBD1. CDR3 length equals 15 residues. Germline V gene data show CDR1 as SGHRS and CDR2 as YFSETQ. V lost 3 bases, J lost 5 bases, and 6 bases stayed unmatched. Written as DNA, the CDR3 is TGCGCCAGCAGCTCGGGACAGGAAAGGACCGGGGAGCTGTTTTTT. Translated, it gives CASSSGQERTGELFF.

The chain combines TRBV28 with TRBJ1-2, with D tentatively TRBD1 (5 bases). Per germline, CDR1 MDHEN and CDR2 SYDVKM. V lost 2 bases and J 4 bases, leaving 17 bases between the germline ends. This CDR3 is built from 16 residues. CDR3 region: CASSLDEGVWTYGYTF. In DNA, the CDR3 is TGTGCCAGCAGTTTAGATGAAGGGGTCTGGACCTATGGCTACACCTTC.

The CDR3 loop reads CAWAPGQGLFGYTF. In DNA form, the CDR3 reads TGTGCCTGGGCGCCGGGACAGGGCCTTTTTGGCTACACCTTC. The genes are TRBV30 and TRBJ1-2; 9 nucleotides align to TRBD1. Per the germline V gene, CDR1 is GTSNPN and CDR2 is SVGIG (reference sequence). CDR3 length: 14 residues. V dropped 5 bases and J dropped 7; count of bases not matched to a gene: 11.

J is TRBJ2-1 and V is TRBV5-1; D possibly corresponds to TRBD2 (5 bases). V gave up 1 base and J gave up 11 bases, with 16 bases separating them. Germline V gives CDR1 SGHRS, CDR2 YFSETQ. This CDR3 region has 14 residues. This chain's CDR3 is CASSLYFFGRQQFF. The CDR3 DNA is TGCGCCAGCAGCTTGTATTTTTTTGGGAGACAGCAGTTCTTC.

This chain links TRBV18 with TRBJ2-3; perhaps TRBD1 as D (6 bases). V gave up 3 bases and J gave up 0 bases, with 13 bases separating them. CDR1 KGHSH and CDR2 LQKENI come from the germline V gene. The CDR3 covers 16 residues. The CDR3: CASSPIKGDSTDTQYF. The DNA for the CDR3 is TGTGCCAGCTCACCGATCAAGGGGGATAGCACAGATACGCAGTATTTT.